This entry describes one T cell receptor (beta chain). The target antigen is unknown. The record originates from a study of shared clonotypes between healthy human individuals. General study findings and limits: Exclusively blood specimens were collected; tissue repertoires likely differ. Relative to their counterparts shared across all four donors, non-shared clonotypes exhibited diminished generation probabilities.

Per sorted-subset replicate PCR, input was around 200 ng DNA, representing roughly 30,000 T cell genomes. Clones were read by immunoSEQ multiplex PCR, and TCRdb kept only the in-frame ones, dropping some. The sample yields over a million clones, 98% to 99% seen once. Germline CDR1 is MGHDK and CDR2 is SYGVNS. CDR3 length: 14 amino acids. The ends were cut back, 5 bases at V and 4 bases at J, with 11 bases in the middle. The clonotype originates from a man aged 25-40 years in good health. The chain carries TRBV25-1 and TRBJ2-2, with D perhaps matching TRBD1 (5 bases). The specimen was naive CD4+ T cells sorted from blood. Regarding subset: CD45RA+ positively selected. CDR3 residues: CASSFQGATGELFF. As DNA, the CDR3 is TGTGCCAGCAGTTTTCAGGGTGCCACCGGGGAGCTGTTTTTT.